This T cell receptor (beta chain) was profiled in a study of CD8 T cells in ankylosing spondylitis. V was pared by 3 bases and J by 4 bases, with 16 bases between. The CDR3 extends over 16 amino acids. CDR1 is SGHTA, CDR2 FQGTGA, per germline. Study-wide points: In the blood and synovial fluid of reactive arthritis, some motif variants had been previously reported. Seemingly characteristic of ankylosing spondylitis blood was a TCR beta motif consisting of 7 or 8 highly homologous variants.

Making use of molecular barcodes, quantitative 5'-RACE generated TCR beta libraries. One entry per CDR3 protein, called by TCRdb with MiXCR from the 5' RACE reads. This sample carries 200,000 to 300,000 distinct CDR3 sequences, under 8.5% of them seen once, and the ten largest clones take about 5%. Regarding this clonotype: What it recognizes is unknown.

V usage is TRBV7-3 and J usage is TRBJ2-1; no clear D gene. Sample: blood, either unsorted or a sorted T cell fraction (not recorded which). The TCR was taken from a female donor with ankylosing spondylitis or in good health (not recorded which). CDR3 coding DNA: TGTGCCAGCAGCTTGTGGGCCACGTCGGCTTACAATGAGCAGTTCTTC. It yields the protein CASSLWATSAYNEQFF.